This is a list of T cell receptor beta chains from one sample in a study of T cell responses to AZD1222 COVID-19 vaccine. Some clones are missing from TCRdb's copy, which holds only in-frame ones; the method was immunoSEQ multiplex PCR. The sample records about 140,000 clones, approximately 93% being singletons. The starting material was peripheral blood, obtained on day 0 of MenACWY control vaccination. These receptors came from an adult in good health. The CDR3 runs from the conserved cysteine through the conserved F or W. D genes are given only for firm matches. The size field is filled for only some rows; it gives once, few, many or a size class.

TRBV19	-	TRBJ1-5	-	15	TGTGCCAGTAGTATAGACGACATGGGGGGTCAGCCCCAGCATTTT	CASSIDDMGGQPQHF
TRBV5-1	-	TRBJ2-5	TRBD2	17	TGCGCCAGCAGCCCTGGTGATTGGGAAAGACTAGCCGAGACCCAGTACTTC	CASSPGDWERLAETQYF
TRBV5-4	-	TRBJ1-6	-	13	TGTGCCAGCAGCTTGGGAGGGAATTCACCCCTCCACTTT	CASSLGGNSPLHF
TRBV5-6	-	TRBJ1-5	-	15	TGTGCCAGCAGCTTGTCGGGGGGAGGAAATCAGCCCCAGCATTTT	CASSLSGGGNQPQHF
TRBV7-9	-	TRBJ2-1	TRBD2	15	TGTGCCAGCAGCTTAGGACTAGCGGGAGGAACCGAGCAGTTCTTC	CASSLGLAGGTEQFF
TRBV6-5	-	TRBJ2-7	-	13	TGTGCCAGCAGTCCCTGGACGACTACCGAGCAGTACTTC	CASSPWTTTEQYF
TRBV19	-	TRBJ2-1	TRBD2	15	TGTGCCAGTAGTACGGGACTAGCGGTTTACAATGAGCAGTTCTTC	CASSTGLAVYNEQFF
TRBV29-1	-	TRBJ2-2	TRBD2	14	TGCAGCGTTGCTGAGCGGGGGAACACCGGGGAGCTGTTTTTT	CSVAERGNTGELFF
TRBV18	-	TRBJ1-2	TRBD1	14	TGTGCCAGCTCACGGGGACAGGAAAACTATGGCTACACCTTC	CASSRGQENYGYTF
TRBV3-1/TRBV3-2	-	TRBJ2-7	TRBD2	18	TGTGCCAGCAGCCTAGAGGTCCGACTAGCGGGACCTAGGAACGAGCAGTACTTC	CASSLEVRLAGPRNEQYF
TRBV5-5	-	TRBJ1-2	-	15	TGTGCCAGCAGCTATTCAGTAGACAGGTCTTATGGCTACACCTTC	CASSYSVDRSYGYTF
TRBV6-5	-	TRBJ1-6	TRBD1	15	TGTGCCAGCAGTTACGCGGACAGGGATAATTCACCCCTCCACTTT	CASSYADRDNSPLHF
TRBV6-6	-	TRBJ2-3	-	16	TGTGCCAGCAGCCACGGGGACTCTTACTACACAGATACGCAGTATTTT	CASSHGDSYYTDTQYF
TRBV28	-	TRBJ1-6	TRBD1	19	TGTGCCAGCAGGGCCCTGTGGATTTGGGGACAGGGGAGGAATTCACCCCTCCACTTT	CASRALWIWGQGRNSPLHF
TRBV7-2	-	TRBJ1-2	-	15	TGTGCCAGCAGCCCCCGGGCCGCCAGCGGTGAGGGCTACACCTTC	CASSPRAASGEGYTF
TRBV5-4	-	TRBJ2-5	-	14	TGTGCCAGCAGCTTGGGCGGCACCCAAGAGACCCAGTACTTC	CASSLGGTQETQYF
TRBV11-3	-	TRBJ2-2	-	16	TGTGCCAGCAGCTTAGGAAGGCAGAGTAACACCGGGGAGCTGTTTTTT	CASSLGRQSNTGELFF
TRBV10-3	-	TRBJ1-1	-	14	TGTGCCATCAGTGAGAACTCAGGGACCCCTGAAGCTTTCTTT	CAISENSGTPEAFF
TRBV27	-	TRBJ1-5	TRBD1	14	TGTGCCAGCAGTCCTCGACAGGGGATGCAGCCCCAGCATTTT	CASSPRQGMQPQHF
TRBV12-1	once	TRBJ1-1	-	11	TGTGCCAGCAGCGCTCAGACTGAAGCTTTCTTT	CASSAQTEAFF
TRBV7-2	-	TRBJ2-5	-	16	TGTGCCAGCAGCTTCGGCGACAGTACCTTACAAGAGACCCAGTACTTC	CASSFGDSTLQETQYF
TRBV7-6	-	TRBJ1-5	TRBD1	15	TGTGCCAGCAGCTTAGGGGACAGGGTGGAGCAGCCCCAGCATTTT	CASSLGDRVEQPQHF
TRBV5-4	-	TRBJ2-3	TRBD2	15	TGTGCCAGCAGCCAAGCGGGGGGGGGCACAGATACGCAGTATTTT	CASSQAGGGTDTQYF
TRBV3-1/TRBV3-2	-	TRBJ2-4	TRBD1	16	TGTGCCAGCAGCCCCAGGACAGGGGGAATCAAAAACATTCAGTACTTC	CASSPRTGGIKNIQYF
TRBV20-1	-	TRBJ1-4	-	10	TGCAGTGCTCGACGGGACAAAGTGTTTTTT	CSARRDKVFF
TRBV7-8	-	TRBJ2-1	TRBD1	18	TGTGCCAGCAGTCTAGAGGCCCAGGGGGCGCGGAACTACAATGAGCAGTTCTTC	CASSLEAQGARNYNEQFF
TRBV29-1	-	TRBJ2-1	-	11	TGCAGCGTTGAAATGGGGTTTGAGCAGTTCTTC	CSVEMGFEQFF
TRBV25-1	-	TRBJ2-1	-	17	TGTGCCAGCAGTGAGGGCCTCAACAGGGACTCCTACAATGAGCAGTTCTTC	CASSEGLNRDSYNEQFF
TRBV20-1	-	TRBJ1-5	-	15	TGCAGTGCTAGTCGATTGGAGGAGGGCAATCAGCCCCAGCATTTT	CSASRLEEGNQPQHF
TRBV28	-	TRBJ1-3	TRBD1	14	TGTGCCAGCAGTTCAACAGGGGAGGGAAACACCATATATTTT	CASSSTGEGNTIYF
TRBV27	-	TRBJ1-6	-	13	TGTGCCAGCCGGTTCCTAGGGGATTCACCCCTCCACTTT	CASRFLGDSPLHF
TRBV2	few	TRBJ2-7	TRBD1	14	TGTGCCAGCCAGGGACAGGCCAGCCTACGAGAGCAGTACTTC	CASQGQASLREQYF
TRBV6-5	few	TRBJ2-7	TRBD1	15	TGTGCCAGCAGCTCCCACGGGACAGGGGGCTACGAGCAGTACTTC	CASSSHGTGGYEQYF